A selection of T cell receptor beta chains follows, all from one sample in a study of stem cell transplantation in POMP-related autoinflammatory disease. Measured with immunoSEQ multiplex PCR; TCRdb has only the in-frame clones, and not every one. The table records roughly 11,000 clones, around 90% of them present only once. Specimen: CD8+ T cells from PBMCs, collected before stem cell transplantation. The receptors shown here come from a human donor with POMP-related autoinflammation and immune dysregulation (PRAID). CDR3s include the opening cysteine and the closing phenylalanine or tryptophan. D genes are given only for firm matches. For some rows the clone size is stated as once, few or many, or as a class when expanded; others skip it.

TRBJ1-2 | few | NA | TRBV11-3 | TGTGCCAGCAGCCGGGCAAACGGCTATGGCTACACCTTC | CASSRANGYGYTF
TRBJ1-4 | NA | TRBD1 | TRBV6-1 | TGTGCCAGCAGTGACTACGGGACAGGGAGTTCTAATGAAAAACTGTTTTTT | CASSDYGTGSSNEKLFF
TRBJ2-5 | NA | TRBD2 | TRBV9 | TGTGCCAGCAGCGTAGGAATTAGCGGGAATGGAGGAGAGACCCAGTACTTC | CASSVGISGNGGETQYF
TRBJ2-7 | few | TRBD1 | TRBV10-3 | TGTGCCATCAGGATAATTAACTCCGGGACAGGGATATACGAGCAGTACTTC | CAIRIINSGTGIYEQYF
TRBJ1-4 | NA | TRBD1 | TRBV28 | TGTGCCAGCAGTTTCAGGGGACAGGGGGCCCCTAATGAAAAACTGTTTTTT | CASSFRGQGAPNEKLFF
TRBJ2-1 | NA | TRBD2 | TRBV7-8 | TGTGCCAGCAGCTTAGGGGTAGCGGGAGGGCTCTATGAGCAGTTCTTC | CASSLGVAGGLYEQFF
TRBJ2-7 | NA | TRBD2 | TRBV6-5 | TGTGCCAGCAGTCGTAGCGGGAAAGTACGCGAGCAGTACTTC | CASSRSGKVREQYF
TRBJ2-1 | NA | TRBD2 | TRBV19 | TGTGCCACGGCGGCTAGCGGGGCCTACAATGAGCAGTTCTTC | CATAASGAYNEQFF
TRBJ2-3 | NA | NA | TRBV27 | TGTGCCAGCAGTTTAATTGGAGGGACAGATACGCAGTATTTT | CASSLIGGTDTQYF
TRBJ2-1 | NA | TRBD2 | TRBV15 | TGTGCCACCAGCAGAAAGATGGTAACGGGACTAACACACAATGAGCAGTTCTTC | CATSRKMVTGLTHNEQFF
TRBJ2-1 | NA | NA | TRBV19 | TGTGCCAGTAGTCAAGGGGCGGGGTACAATGAGCAGTTCTTC | CASSQGAGYNEQFF
TRBJ1-5 | NA | NA | TRBV4-1 | TGCGCCAGCAGCCAGAGCAGGGTTAGCAATCAGCCCCAGCATTTT | CASSQSRVSNQPQHF
TRBJ2-3 | NA | TRBD2 | TRBV9 | TGTGCCAGCAGCGTAGGTGCCCTAGCGGGAGGTATTGCAGATACGCAGTATTTT | CASSVGALAGGIADTQYF
TRBJ2-1 | NA | NA | TRBV19 | TGTGCCAGTAGCACCACCCTGGGAAATGAGCAGTTCTTC | CASSTTLGNEQFF
TRBJ1-3 | NA | TRBD1 | TRBV7-2 | TGTGCCAGCAGCTCCTCGGGACAGGGCTATGGAAACACCATATATTTT | CASSSSGQGYGNTIYF
TRBJ2-7 | NA | NA | TRBV7-6 | TGTGCCAGCAGCTTAGGTGGGGACCCATCCTACGAGCAGTACTTC | CASSLGGDPSYEQYF
TRBJ2-5 | NA | NA | TRBV7-9 | TGTGCCGGTCATCGGGGGGCTTCCGGGGAGACCCAGTACTTC | CAGHRGASGETQYF
TRBJ1-2 | NA | NA | TRBV5-8 | TGTGCCAGCCCCACCCGGGGACTGAGACTCAATGGCTACACCTTC | CASPTRGLRLNGYTF
TRBJ1-2 | NA | TRBD1 | TRBV7-6 | TGTGCCAGCAGCGTGGGGGAACAGGGGGGGGGTGGCTACACCTTC | CASSVGEQGGGGYTF
TRBJ1-1 | NA | NA | TRBV30 | TGTGCCTGGAGTGACCCTCGGACAGCCTTGAACACTGAAGCTTTCTTT | CAWSDPRTALNTEAFF
TRBJ2-3 | once | TRBD2 | TRBV9 | TGTGCCAGCAGCGTAGCGGGATTAGGGACTACGGAAAATACGCAGTATTTT | CASSVAGLGTTENTQYF
TRBJ2-3 | NA | NA | TRBV2 | TGTGCCAGCAGTGGCCTCTATCGGGAGAATACAGATACGCAGTATTTT | CASSGLYRENTDTQYF
TRBJ1-2 | NA | NA | TRBV28 | TGTGCCAGCACCTCCCCGGGACAAACCGGGGGAGATGGCTACACCTTC | CASTSPGQTGGDGYTF
TRBJ2-1 | once | NA | TRBV19 | TGTGCCAGCAGTAGCTCAGGCGCGAACAATGAGCAGTTCTTC | CASSSSGANNEQFF
TRBJ1-4 | NA | NA | TRBV4-2 | TGTGCCAGCAGCCAAGGCAGGGGTTGGGAAAAACTGTTTTTT | CASSQGRGWEKLFF
TRBJ2-7 | NA | NA | TRBV9 | TGTGCCAGCAGCGTAGAGGTCGAGCAGTACTTC | CASSVEVEQYF